Presented here are 29 T cell receptor beta chains from one specimen sequenced in a study of CD8+CD57+ T cells in acquired aplastic anemia. Before being chosen for sequencing, patients had shown CD8+CD57+ cell expansion by flow cytometry. Genomic DNA served as template for TCR beta VDJ and CDR3 profiling. TCRdb itself ran the reads through MiXCR, one entry per CDR3 protein. This sample yields 250,000 to 350,000 distinct CDR3 sequences, of which under 60% are seen a single time; around 1.2% belongs to the top ten. Sequenced material: sorted CD4+, CD8+, or CD8+CD57+ T cells (not recorded which) from PBMCs. The receptors shown here come from a human donor with aplastic anemia.

This clonotype has only a few counts. V gene TRBV19 combines with J gene TRBJ1-5; 9 bases line up with TRBD1. The CDR3 extends over 13 amino acids. V lost 10 bases, J lost 0 bases, and 1 base stayed unmatched. CDR1 is LNHDA and CDR2 is SQIVND in the germline V gene (reference sequence). This chain's CDR3 is CATGQGSNQPQHF. The DNA of the CDR3 is TGTGCCACGGGACAGGGTAGCAATCAGCCCCAGCATTTT.

The CDR3 region has the DNA TGTGCCAGCAGCTTGTACGGGGAACAGAAGACCCAGTACTTC. The encoded protein is CASSLYGEQKTQYF. This chain uses TRBV5-5 with TRBJ2-5, with D maybe TRBD2 (5 bases). Trimming left V 1 base short and J 6 bases short, with 13 bases between. The CDR3 is 14 amino acids. Germline loops: CDR1 SGHKS, CDR2 YYEKEE (reference sequence).

Ten or more counts support this clonotype. Since a much larger clone is just one base distant, this may be a read error. The chain employs TRBV2 and TRBJ1-6; 7 bases map to TRBD1. The J segment lost 8 bases and the V segment lost 10 bases, leaving 8 bases of the junction unmatched. The germline CDR1 and CDR2 sequences are SNHLY and FYNNEI. The CDR3 consists of 13 residues. The CDR3 is CAISGTEDSPLHF. The CDR3 DNA reads TGTGCCATCTCCGGGACAGAGGATTCACCCCTCCACTTT.

This clonotype was recorded a few times. The rearrangement links TRBV7-6 to TRBJ2-5; D is ambiguous. CDR3 size: 12 residues. Germline-derived CDR1 and CDR2 are SGHVS and FNYEAQ. Trimming removed 1 base from V and 5 bases from J, with 5 bases in between. CDR3 DNA sequence: TGTGCCAGCAGCTTAGAACGGGAGACCCAGTACTTC. Amino acids: CASSLERETQYF.

V is TRBV2 and J is TRBJ1-1, with D tentatively TRBD1 (6 bases). Per the germline V gene, CDR1 is SNHLY and CDR2 is FYNNEI. Trimming removed 8 bases from V and 1 base from J, with 11 bases in between. This CDR3 contains 13 residues. The DNA of the CDR3 is TGTGCCAGCCACAGGGCGGGGAACACTGAAGCTTTCTTT. The encoded protein is CASHRAGNTEAFF.

The chain links TRBV7-8 to TRBJ1-4; no reliable D call. The CDR3 covers 13 residues. CDR1 is SGHVS and CDR2 is FQNEAQ in the germline V gene. The V gene lost 4 bases and the J gene lost 7 bases, with 10 bases spanning the gap. CDR3 DNA sequence: TGTGCCAGCAGCTCAGGACGGATTGAAAAACTGTTTTTT. Residues: CASSSGRIEKLFF.

The chain combines TRBV7-8 with TRBJ2-3, with a weak D call TRBD2 (7 bases). There are 16 residues in the CDR3. The V gene's germline CDR1 is SGHVS and CDR2 FQNEAQ. The V gene lost 2 bases and the J gene lost 8 bases, with 20 bases spanning the gap. In DNA form, the CDR3 reads TGTGCCAGCAGCTTACTAGGGGGGGGCGATGGGGTTACGCAGTATTTT. Translating gives CASSLLGGGDGVTQYF.

The V and J genes are TRBV20-1 and TRBJ2-3; D might be TRBD1 (6 bases). This CDR3 is 14 amino acids long. Germline V gene sequence: CDR1 DFQATT, CDR2 SNEGSKA (reference sequence). With 3 bases removed from V and 11 bases from J, the gap between germline ends came to 21 bases. The CDR3 DNA reads TGCAGTGCTAGGGGGGACATTTCCTACAATGAGCAGTATTTT. Translation gives CSARGDISYNEQYF.

The CDR3 spells CSATLDSANTIYF. The CDR3, as DNA: TGCAGTGCTACCCTGGACAGCGCAAACACCATATATTTT. The chain combines TRBV20-1 with TRBJ1-3; tentatively, D is TRBD1 (6 bases). The CDR3 consists of 13 residues. Germline CDR1 reads DFQATT; CDR2 reads SNEGSKA (reference sequence). Trimming left V 4 bases short and J 6 bases short, with 13 bases between.

This clonotype was recorded many times. The gene calls are TRBV20-1 and TRBJ2-5, with 8 bases that match TRBD2. Unmatched junction bases numbered 11, after V lost 1 base and J lost 1 base. The CDR3 has 17 residues. The germline CDR1 and CDR2 sequences are DFQATT and SNEGSKA (reference sequence). The CDR3 sequence: CSARALAGGSIQETQYF. The DNA for the CDR3 is TGCAGTGCTAGAGCCTTGGCGGGGGGCTCTATCCAAGAGACCCAGTACTTC.

The V call is TRBV2, the J call TRBJ1-2; D gene ambiguous. The CDR3 has 13 amino acids. The germline V gene has CDR1 SNHLY and CDR2 FYNNEI. V lost 2 bases, J lost 3 bases, and 7 bases lay in between. CDR3 protein: CASSELPYYGYTF. The CDR3 nucleotides read TGTGCCAGCAGTGAACTTCCATACTATGGCTACACCTTC.

A note on this clonotype: A read error is likely, as this CDR3 ends without the conserved phenylalanine or tryptophan. The DNA is left out, because the CDR3 cannot be placed on it with certainty; the CDR3 is given as TCRdb lists it. The chain combines TRBV7-3 with TRBJ2-7; the table's D call TRBD2 went unverified against the DNA. The CDR3 contains 11 residues when both ends are counted. Germline V gene lookup returns CDR1 SGHTA and CDR2 FQGTGA. The CDR3 here is CASSLRASGSS.

This clonotype was counted many times. This chain links TRBV14 with TRBJ2-1; the D is unclear. CDR1 and CDR2 (germline): SGHDN, FVKESK. CDR3 length: 11 residues. The V gene lost 4 bases and the J gene lost 6 bases, with 4 bases spanning the gap. CDR3 bases: TGTGCCAGCAGCCGCTTCAATGAGCAGTTCTTC. Amino acids: CASSRFNEQFF.

The table lists this clonotype with many counts. In DNA, the CDR3 is TGTGCCAGCAGCCCACTAGGATCGCTCGCCGGGGAGCTGTTTTTT. Its translation is CASSPLGSLAGELFF. This rearrangement joins TRBV6-5 to TRBJ2-2; TRBD2 is a possible D gene (5 bases). Germline V gene lookup returns CDR1 MNHEY and CDR2 SVGAGI. Trimming removed 6 bases from V and 6 bases from J, with 17 bases in between. CDR3 size: 15 residues.

The chain links TRBV19 to TRBJ1-5, with 8 bases aligning to TRBD1. CDR1 and CDR2 from the germline V gene are LNHDA and SQIVND (reference sequence). The CDR3 runs 12 residues. J gave up 6 bases and V 8 bases, and 3 bases lay outside the gene matches. CDR3 sequence reads: CASAGGSQPQHF. The CDR3 nucleotides are TGTGCCAGTGCAGGGGGCAGTCAGCCCCAGCATTTT.

This chain links TRBV10-3 with TRBJ1-1; a weak D match, TRBD1 (5 bases). The V and J ends lost 10 bases and 4 bases respectively, with 16 bases between them. The CDR3 runs 13 residues. The V gene's germline CDR1 is ENHRY and CDR2 SYGVKD. The CDR3 sequence: CATLPGQLTEAFF. The CDR3 DNA is TGTGCCACGCTACCCGGACAACTCACTGAAGCTTTCTTT.

This CDR3 is CASSKTGVGEAFF. CDR3 DNA: TGTGCCAGCAGCAAGACAGGGGTCGGTGAAGCTTTCTTT. The chain joins TRBV9 to TRBJ1-1; TRBD1 matches at 8 bases. The CDR3 is made up of 13 amino acids. Germline V gene data show CDR1 as SGDLS and CDR2 as YYNGEE. The J segment lost 7 bases and the V segment lost 4 bases, leaving 6 bases of the junction unmatched. Full variable domain (missing parts from reference TRBV9 and TRBJ1-1): DSGVTQTPKHLITATGQRVTLRCSPRSGDLSVYWYQQSLDQGLQFLIQYYNGEERAKGNILERFSAQQFPDLHSELNLSSLELGDSALYFCASSKTGVGEAFFGQGTRLTVV.

The table lists this clonotype with a few counts. This may stem from a read error, because a much larger clone lies one nucleotide away. The rearrangement joins TRBV5-1 to TRBJ1-2; D is uncertain. Germline loops: CDR1 SGHRS, CDR2 YFSETQ. The CDR3 runs to 13 residues. CDR3 sequence: CASSTDGNYGCTF. CDR3 nucleotides: TGCGCCAGCAGCACGGACGGGAACTATGGCTGCACCTTC.

This clonotype appeared many times. The J gene is TRBJ2-3, the V gene TRBV25-1; 9 nucleotides align to TRBD1. From germline, CDR1 is MGHDK and CDR2 SYGVNS. The CDR3 is 18 residues long. J lost 0 bases, V lost 0 bases, and 7 bases had no gene match. For the CDR3, the DNA is TGTGCCAGCAGTGAATACGGGTGGGGGACAGGGAGCACAGATACGCAGTATTTT. Its protein product is CASSEYGWGTGSTDTQYF.

The CDR3 DNA sequence: TGTGCCAGCAGCCTAGGAGACAGTTTAAGCTATGGCTACACCTTC. This encodes CASSLGDSLSYGYTF. The chain recombines TRBV7-9 with TRBJ1-2, with D maybe TRBD1 (5 bases). The V end lost 5 bases, the J end lost 4 bases, and 17 bases lay between the germline ends. This CDR3 is 15 amino acids long. Germline CDR1 SEHNR, CDR2 FQNEAQ (reference sequence).

Only one count was recorded for this clonotype. The chain employs TRBV5-6 and TRBJ1-3; perhaps TRBD1 as D (5 bases). CDR3 length: 15 amino acids. Between the trimmed V and J ends, which lost 3 bases and 0 bases, there was a span of 10 bases. In germline, CDR1 is SGHDT, CDR2 YYEEEE. The CDR3, as DNA: TGTGCCAGCAGCTCCGACAGTTCCTCTGGAAACACCATATATTTT. Translation: CASSSDSSSGNTIYF.

This clonotype was seen repeatedly, ten times or more. V is TRBV12-3 or TRBV12-4 and J is TRBJ2-3; 7 bases align to TRBD2. This CDR3 is built from 15 residues. V was clipped by 2 bases and J by 2 bases; unmatched bases: 4. CDR3 region: CASSLWLADTDTQYF. The CDR3 nucleotides are TGTGCCAGCAGTTTATGGCTAGCGGACACAGATACGCAGTATTTT.

This clonotype came up many times. V and J are TRBV20-1 and TRBJ2-1; no clear D. The CDR3 is 14 residues long. Trimming took off 6 bases at V and 7 bases at J, with 19 bases between the two ends. Germline loops: CDR1 DFQATT, CDR2 SNEGSKA (reference sequence). The CDR3, as DNA: TGCAGTGCGTGCCCCACCGGAAGACGGAATGAGCAGTTCTTC. Amino acids: CSACPTGRRNEQFF.

This chain uses TRBV19 with TRBJ2-5, with D possibly matching TRBD1 (5 bases). Trimming removed 0 bases from V and 5 bases from J, with 13 bases in between. The CDR3 extends over 15 amino acids. CDR1 and CDR2 from the germline V gene are LNHDA and SQIVND (reference sequence). CDR3 sequence: CASSIDTTGGETQYF. As DNA, the CDR3 is TGTGCCAGTAGTATAGATACCACAGGCGGTGAGACCCAGTACTTC.

The chain recombines TRBV2 with TRBJ2-1, with D maybe TRBD1 (5 bases). The germline V and J ends were trimmed by 6 bases and 9 bases, with 15 bases remaining between them. Germline V CDR1 and CDR2: SNHLY, FYNNEI. The CDR3 sequence is 13 residues long. The CDR3 nucleotides are TGTGCCAGCAGGTACAGGTCTGCCGGTGAGCAGTTCTTC. Translating gives CASRYRSAGEQFF.

This clonotype was counted at least ten times. The genes are TRBV20-1 and TRBJ1-5, with D possibly matching TRBD1 (6 bases). There are 11 residues in the CDR3. The V end was cut by 6 bases, the J end by 4 bases, with 7 bases between. Germline CDR1 DFQATT, CDR2 SNEGSKA (reference sequence). DNA for the CDR3: TGCAGTGCAGGGACAAATCAGCCCCAGCATTTT. Translating it yields CSAGTNQPQHF.

The V call is TRBV5-6, the J call TRBJ2-5; 7 bases fit TRBD1. The CDR3 sequence is 14 residues long. J was trimmed by 0 bases and V by 4 bases; bases with no gene match: 3. Germline V CDR1 and CDR2: SGHDT, YYEEEE. Here the CDR3 DNA reads TGTGCCAGCAGCCGGGGACAGTACCAAGAGACCCAGTACTTC. Its protein is CASSRGQYQETQYF.

The chain uses TRBV12-5 and TRBJ1-1, with D perhaps TRBD1 (5 bases). The ends were cut back, 7 bases at V and 4 bases at J, with 16 bases in the middle. This CDR3 is built from 14 residues. Per germline, CDR1 LGHNT and CDR2 FRNRAP. CDR3 loop: CASDTDTGFTEAFF. Written as DNA, the CDR3 is TGTGCTAGTGACACGGACACGGGGTTCACTGAAGCTTTCTTT. Full variable domain (rest looked up from reference TRBV12-5 and TRBJ1-1): DARVTQTPRHKVTEMGQEVTMRCQPILGHNTVFWYRQTMMQGLELLAYFRNRAPLDDSGMPKDRFSAEMPDATLATLKIQPSEPRDSAVYFCASDTDTGFTEAFFGQGTRLTVV.

The chain links TRBV2 to TRBJ2-7, with D unresolved. From germline, CDR1 is SNHLY and CDR2 FYNNEI. Trimming cost V 5 bases and J 2 bases, with 19 bases left between them. There are 16 residues in the CDR3. CDR3 nucleotide sequence: TGTGCCAGCAGTTCCCGCGAGGTTGCGAATACCTACGAGCAGTACTTC. Its protein product is CASSSREVANTYEQYF.